These T cell receptor beta chains were read from a single sample in a study of GPR56 and killer-like receptors on CD4 memory cells. TCRdb reprocessed the reads; each CDR3 protein has one entry and no DNA is given. The ten top clones account for about 3.2%, within a sample of about 2,900 distinct CDR3 sequences. Sample: memory CD4+ T cells from blood. Receptors originate from a human donor in good health. The CDR3 runs from the conserved cysteine through the conserved F or W. Size values are once, few and many counts, or a class for expanded clones, and some rows have none.

V	J	size	CDR3
TRBV12-3/TRBV12-4	TRBJ1-2	-	CASSGQNYGYTF
TRBV20-1	TRBJ2-3	-	CSARKRTGVADTQYF
TRBV30	TRBJ2-7	medium-sized	CAWSVQRGPYEQYF
TRBV5-6	TRBJ2-7	-	CASSARPGAYEQYF
TRBV20-1	TRBJ2-3	-	CSAPLGQGTTDTQYF
TRBV6-2/TRBV6-3	TRBJ2-3	large	CASSSLGDTQYF
TRBV7-2	TRBJ2-3	medium-sized	CASSLVGGPDTQYF
TRBV6-2/TRBV6-3	TRBJ2-5	medium-sized	CASRPSPGQETQYF
TRBV7-9	TRBJ2-7	-	CASSLGGGRVPYEQYF
TRBV10-3	TRBJ2-3	large	CATGPAGADTQYF
TRBV20-1	TRBJ1-2	-	CSASSGDYGYTF
TRBV14	TRBJ1-5	-	CASSSRGQPRQPQHF
TRBV2	TRBJ2-1	-	CAGSSVVEQFF
TRBV6-5	TRBJ2-3	medium-sized	CASSYSLAGETSSTDTQYF
TRBV18	TRBJ1-2	medium-sized	CASSHSRDGYTF
TRBV7-2	TRBJ2-2	medium-sized	CASSSRGNRAGELFF
TRBV6-6	TRBJ2-1	-	CASSYSGQGFLPNINEQFF
TRBV7-9	TRBJ2-7	-	CASSLRGYEQYF
TRBV6-5	TRBJ2-7	-	CASSYPGQAGEQYF
TRBV14	TRBJ2-5	-	CASSQVAGPGAQYF
TRBV12-3/TRBV12-4	TRBJ1-3	-	CASSSDRANGNTIYF
TRBV24-1	TRBJ2-1	medium-sized	CAAGQYNEQFF
TRBV6-2/TRBV6-3	TRBJ1-2	large	CASSYSGTEYGYTF
TRBV6-6	TRBJ1-2	medium-sized	CASRETAWGYTF
TRBV7-2	TRBJ2-7	medium-sized	CASSTRHSYEQYF
TRBV19	TRBJ1-5	large	CASSKSIDQPQHF
TRBV6-5	TRBJ1-2	large	CASSQRADRGYGYTF
TRBV20-1	TRBJ2-7	-	CSASQGGDYEQYF
TRBV12-3/TRBV12-4	TRBJ1-2	-	CASSFEGPQWGAGGYTF
TRBV29-1	TRBJ1-1	medium-sized	CSVERRSEAFF
TRBV6-1	TRBJ2-1	-	CASSERVGGAEQFF
TRBV19	TRBJ2-1	medium-sized	CASTGFRATSYNEQFF
TRBV5-4	TRBJ2-3	medium-sized	CAIPGTSGLVDTQYF
TRBV12-3/TRBV12-4	TRBJ2-2	-	CASSLALRGTSGGMNTGELFF
TRBV6-5	TRBJ1-6	medium-sized	CASREGHSRSPLHF
TRBV11-2	TRBJ1-1	-	CASSPGRGGEAFF
TRBV12-3/TRBV12-4	TRBJ1-5	-	CASRPGLRDQPQHF
TRBV6-5	TRBJ1-2	large	CASSYSSRTGLTYGYTF
TRBV20-1	TRBJ1-5	-	CSARRGSSNQPQHF
TRBV6-1	TRBJ2-3	-	CASSELAGVSTQYF
TRBV7-9	TRBJ1-1	medium-sized	CASSPGGVRNTEAFF
TRBV4-2	TRBJ1-1	-	CASSQMFSTEAFF
TRBV20-1	TRBJ1-5	-	CSAKLGGGGSNQPQHF
TRBV10-3	TRBJ2-7	medium-sized	CAISPGAEPYEQYF
TRBV14	TRBJ1-3	-	CASSPFDGSGNTIYF